The next 22 T cell receptor beta chains were all read from a single sample in a study of blood T cell repertoires in COVID-19. Clones were read by immunoSEQ multiplex PCR, and TCRdb kept only the in-frame ones, dropping some. The sample includes about 40,000 clones, 65% to 85% of them seen just once. Material: peripheral blood. The origin of the receptors is a woman of 80 years or more with acute or convalescent COVID-19.

CDR3 residues: CASSIVGGATEAFF. The CDR3 DNA sequence: TGTGCCAGTAGTATAGTAGGGGGAGCCACTGAAGCTTTCTTT. The chain employs TRBV19 and TRBJ1-1, with TRBD1 as a possible D gene (6 bases). CDR1 is LNHDA, CDR2 SQIVND, per germline (reference sequence). V was shortened by 1 base and J by 4 bases, with 10 bases between the two germline ends. The CDR3 length is 14 residues.

This clone was counted between two and nine times. The chain carries TRBV19 and TRBJ1-5, with D uncertain. V was shortened by 9 bases and J by 1 base, with 13 bases between the two germline ends. This CDR3 contains 14 residues. Germline CDR1 and CDR2: LNHDA and SQIVND (reference sequence). Here the CDR3 reads CASIGQLSNQPQHF. As DNA, the CDR3 is TGTGCCAGCATTGGGCAGCTAAGCAATCAGCCCCAGCATTTT.

This chain links TRBV27 with TRBJ1-5, with a possible D match to TRBD1 (5 bases). V was trimmed by 6 bases and J by 4 bases, leaving 10 bases between them. Germline assignment: CDR1 MNHEY and CDR2 SMNVEV (reference sequence). The CDR3 totals 13 residues. The CDR3 DNA is TGTGCCAGCAGCCCCGACAGAAATCAGCCCCAGCATTTT. Translated, it gives CASSPDRNQPQHF.

The chain employs TRBV3-1 (or the pseudogene TRBV3-2) and TRBJ2-3, with D perhaps TRBD1 (5 bases). CDR3 size: 14 residues. Looked up from germline, CDR1 is LGHDT and CDR2 is YNNKEL (reference sequence). V was cut by 1 base and J by 7 bases, with 12 bases left in between. As DNA, the CDR3 is TGTGCCAGCAGCCAAGGAGGAGACAGATATACGCAGTATTTT. Translating it yields CASSQGGDRYTQYF.

The CDR3 loop reads CASSLNTPGTNEKLFF. The CDR3 DNA is TGCGCCAGCAGCTTGAACACCCCGGGGACTAATGAAAAACTGTTTTTT. The V call is TRBV5-1, the J call TRBJ1-4; the D is unclear. The V gene lost 1 base and the J gene lost 2 bases, with 12 bases spanning the gap. Germline loops: CDR1 SGHRS, CDR2 YFSETQ. The CDR3 loop spans 16 amino acids.

V gene TRBV29-1 combines with J gene TRBJ1-1; D not certain. V shed 7 bases and J shed 8 bases, with 14 bases lying between them. This CDR3 comprises 11 residues. CDR1 is SQVTM and CDR2 is ANQGSEA in the germline V gene. CDR3 loop: CSAGLGGEAFF. The CDR3 DNA follows: TGCAGCGCCGGCCTAGGCGGGGAAGCTTTCTTT. Full variable domain (missing parts from reference TRBV29-1 and TRBJ1-1): SAVISQKPSRDICQRGTSLTIQCQVDSQVTMMFWYRQQPGQSLTLIATANQGSEATYESGFVIDKFPISRPNLTFSTLTVSNMSPEDSSIYLCSAGLGGEAFFGQGTRLTVV.

This chain connects TRBV19 to TRBJ1-1; possible D gene TRBD1, 5 bases. With 5 bases removed from V and 1 base from J, the gap between germline ends came to 5 bases. This CDR3 comprises 12 residues. CDR1 and CDR2 (germline): LNHDA, SQIVND (reference sequence). The CDR3 bases are TGTGCCAGTAGTGACAGGAACACTGAAGCTTTCTTT. This encodes CASSDRNTEAFF.

This clone was detected only a few times. The chain is built from TRBV6-5 and TRBJ2-7; 8 bases line up with TRBD1. J gave up 0 bases and V 6 bases, and 7 bases lay outside the gene matches. The length of the CDR3 is 15 residues. Germline CDR1 is MNHEY and CDR2 is SVGAGI. Here the CDR3 DNA reads TGTGCCAGCAGACGATCGGGACAGGACTCCTACGAGCAGTACTTC. Its protein is CASRRSGQDSYEQYF.

The chain has TRBV10-3 and TRBJ2-7; 13 bases map to TRBD2. Germline V gene sequence: CDR1 ENHRY, CDR2 SYGVKD. Trimming at V came to 9 bases and at J to 7 bases, leaving 9 bases not matched to a gene. This CDR3 is 14 amino acids long. The CDR3 sequence is CAMGTSGNLREQYF. The CDR3 DNA sequence: TGTGCCATGGGGACTAGCGGGAACCTGCGTGAGCAGTACTTC.

The chain has TRBV9 and TRBJ2-3; no clear D gene. CDR3 size: 13 residues. The ends were cut back, 0 bases at V and 4 bases at J, with 6 bases in the middle. Germline CDR1 reads SGDLS; CDR2 reads YYNGEE. The CDR3 loop is CASSVGPPDTQYF. The CDR3 DNA reads TGTGCCAGCAGCGTAGGGCCTCCAGATACGCAGTATTTT.

V is TRBV18 and J is TRBJ2-5; 9 nucleotides line up with TRBD2. Germline CDR1 is KGHSH and CDR2 is LQKENI. The CDR3 length is 14 residues. V lost 3 bases and J lost 5; bases outside the gene matches: 4. For the CDR3, the DNA is TGTGCCAGCTCACCTTCCGGGACTAGCGAGACCCAGTACTTC. It translates to CASSPSGTSETQYF.

V gene TRBV11-2 combines with J gene TRBJ2-7; 8 bases agree with TRBD1. J lost 3 bases, V lost 2 bases, and 6 bases had no gene match. The CDR3 has 15 residues. Germline loops: CDR1 SGHAT, CDR2 FQNNGV. CDR3 sequence: CASSLTGQVLYEQYF. The CDR3 nucleotides are TGTGCCAGCAGCTTAACGGGACAGGTACTCTACGAGCAGTACTTC.

The chain links TRBV7-9 to TRBJ1-6, with D perhaps TRBD1 (6 bases). The CDR3 is 13 residues long. Trimming took off 5 bases at V and 10 bases at J, with 12 bases between the two ends. Germline V gene lookup returns CDR1 SEHNR and CDR2 FQNEAQ (reference sequence). CDR3 loop: CASSRQGNSPLHF. The CDR3 DNA reads TGTGCCAGCAGCCGTCAGGGGAACTCACCCCTCCACTTT.

The V and J genes are TRBV9 and TRBJ2-6; 8 positions agree with TRBD1. J gave up 1 base and V 0 bases, and 6 bases lay outside the gene matches. CDR1 and CDR2 from the germline V gene are SGDLS and YYNGEE. The CDR3 runs to 18 residues. CDR3 in amino acids: CASSVAGQGFSGANVLTF. The CDR3 DNA reads as TGTGCCAGCAGCGTAGCCGGACAGGGTTTTTCTGGGGCCAACGTCCTGACTTTC.

This clone was detected a few times. The CDR3: CASSRRTGWGSGANVLTF. The CDR3 bases are TGTGCCAGCAGCAGACGGACAGGTTGGGGCTCTGGGGCCAACGTCCTGACTTTC. The chain joins TRBV7-2 to TRBJ2-6, with 7 bases lining up with TRBD1. Germline V gives CDR1 SGHTA, CDR2 FQGNSA. This CDR3 has 18 residues. V was clipped by 5 bases and J by 0 bases; unmatched bases: 10.

By frequency in the sample, this clone is medium-sized. The J gene is TRBJ2-7, the V gene TRBV7-8; TRBD2 matches at 14 bases. CDR3 length: 16 amino acids. Trimming at V came to 2 bases and at J to 9 bases, leaving 9 bases not matched to a gene. The V gene's germline CDR1 is SGHVS and CDR2 FQNEAQ. The CDR3 DNA sequence: TGTGCCAGCAGCTTAAGGCTAGGGACTAGCGGGAGTCGGCAGTACTTC. Translating gives CASSLRLGTSGSRQYF.

The CDR3, as DNA: TGTGCCATCAGAGGACAGTCATTTAACACTGAAGCTTTCTTT. Its translation is CAIRGQSFNTEAFF. J is TRBJ1-1 and V is TRBV10-3; D might be TRBD1 (6 bases). The V end was cut by 6 bases, the J end by 2 bases, with 13 bases between. The CDR3 spans 14 residues. The V gene's germline CDR1 is ENHRY and CDR2 SYGVKD.

This clone showed up just once. The chain employs TRBV2 and TRBJ1-4; the D is unclear. This CDR3 is 15 amino acids long. The V end was cut by 6 bases, the J end by 4 bases, with 15 bases between. Looked up from germline, CDR1 is SNHLY and CDR2 is FYNNEI. The CDR3 protein is CASRPTGVYNEKLFF. CDR3 DNA sequence: TGTGCCAGCAGGCCTACCGGGGTTTATAATGAAAAACTGTTTTTT. Full variable domain (missing parts from reference TRBV2 and TRBJ1-4): EPEVTQTPSHQVTQMGQEVILRCVPISNHLYFYWYRQILGQKVEFLVSFYNNEISEKSEIFDDQFSVERPDGSNFTLKIRSTKLEDSAMYFCASRPTGVYNEKLFFGSGTQLSVL.

This clone was observed a few times. The chain couples TRBV10-3 to TRBJ1-1; the D is unclear. V lost 8 bases, J lost 1 base, and 11 bases lay in between. The germline V gene encodes CDR1 ENHRY and CDR2 SYGVKD. The length of the CDR3 is 13 residues. The CDR3: CAIGGGKNTEAFF. The CDR3 coding sequence is TGTGCCATCGGAGGAGGAAAGAACACTGAAGCTTTCTTT.

This clone was seen a handful of times. The gene calls are TRBV27 and TRBJ1-5; D not resolved. V lost 6 bases and J lost 0, with 15 bases in between. The CDR3 totals 16 residues. Looked up from germline, CDR1 is MNHEY and CDR2 is SMNVEV (reference sequence). CDR3 DNA: TGTGCCAGCAGCCCACGGACGGGGTTTAGCAATCAGCCCCAGCATTTT. Amino acid sequence: CASSPRTGFSNQPQHF.

This sequence joins TRBV24-1 and TRBJ2-3, with 8 nucleotides matching TRBD1. The J segment lost 2 bases and the V segment lost 9 bases, leaving 21 bases of the junction unmatched. The germline CDR1 and CDR2 sequences are KGHDR and SFDVKD. CDR3 length: 19 amino acids. The DNA of the CDR3 is TGTGCCACCCTTCCACACATATTAAGACAGGGGAGCGTCACAGATACGCAGTATTTT. It encodes CATLPHILRQGSVTDTQYF.

This clone was seen a few times. The chain has TRBV2 and TRBJ1-1; D gene unclear. The germline gives CDR1 SNHLY, CDR2 FYNNEI. CDR3 length: 15 amino acids. V lost 8 bases to trimming and J lost 2 bases, with 18 bases between them. CDR3 in DNA: TGTGCCAGCTCCCTGGAGGGCACACTAAACACTGAAGCTTTCTTT. It yields the protein CASSLEGTLNTEAFF.